This T cell receptor beta chain came from a study of blood T cells in healthy people across ages. The germline gives CDR1 WSHSY, CDR2 SAAADI. This CDR3 contains 14 residues. Trimming removed 9 bases from V and 1 base from J; junction bases left unmatched: 8. Using a J-beta primer mix together with a sample-barcoded 5' primer, a second PCR was run for about 6 to 12 cycles. A template-switch adaptor that had 12 random nucleotides put a tag on each cDNA molecule. TCRdb re-analysed the 5' RACE reads in MiXCR, keeping a single row per CDR3 protein. The sample contains around 1,800,000 distinct CDR3 sequences, about two fifths of which appear only once. Points on this clonotype: Its cognate antigen is unknown.

The authors isolated at least 6.5 million PBMCs per sample. Overall study results and limits: When set beside aged donors, long-lived donors presented more naive CD4+ cells and higher diversity.

The TCR was taken from a human donor in good health. Specimen: blood. The chain joins TRBV10-2 to TRBJ2-7, with TRBD2 matching 8 bases. The CDR3 sequence is CASMNQRGSYEQYF. The CDR3 DNA reads as TGCGCCAGTATGAACCAGCGGGGGTCCTACGAGCAGTACTTC.